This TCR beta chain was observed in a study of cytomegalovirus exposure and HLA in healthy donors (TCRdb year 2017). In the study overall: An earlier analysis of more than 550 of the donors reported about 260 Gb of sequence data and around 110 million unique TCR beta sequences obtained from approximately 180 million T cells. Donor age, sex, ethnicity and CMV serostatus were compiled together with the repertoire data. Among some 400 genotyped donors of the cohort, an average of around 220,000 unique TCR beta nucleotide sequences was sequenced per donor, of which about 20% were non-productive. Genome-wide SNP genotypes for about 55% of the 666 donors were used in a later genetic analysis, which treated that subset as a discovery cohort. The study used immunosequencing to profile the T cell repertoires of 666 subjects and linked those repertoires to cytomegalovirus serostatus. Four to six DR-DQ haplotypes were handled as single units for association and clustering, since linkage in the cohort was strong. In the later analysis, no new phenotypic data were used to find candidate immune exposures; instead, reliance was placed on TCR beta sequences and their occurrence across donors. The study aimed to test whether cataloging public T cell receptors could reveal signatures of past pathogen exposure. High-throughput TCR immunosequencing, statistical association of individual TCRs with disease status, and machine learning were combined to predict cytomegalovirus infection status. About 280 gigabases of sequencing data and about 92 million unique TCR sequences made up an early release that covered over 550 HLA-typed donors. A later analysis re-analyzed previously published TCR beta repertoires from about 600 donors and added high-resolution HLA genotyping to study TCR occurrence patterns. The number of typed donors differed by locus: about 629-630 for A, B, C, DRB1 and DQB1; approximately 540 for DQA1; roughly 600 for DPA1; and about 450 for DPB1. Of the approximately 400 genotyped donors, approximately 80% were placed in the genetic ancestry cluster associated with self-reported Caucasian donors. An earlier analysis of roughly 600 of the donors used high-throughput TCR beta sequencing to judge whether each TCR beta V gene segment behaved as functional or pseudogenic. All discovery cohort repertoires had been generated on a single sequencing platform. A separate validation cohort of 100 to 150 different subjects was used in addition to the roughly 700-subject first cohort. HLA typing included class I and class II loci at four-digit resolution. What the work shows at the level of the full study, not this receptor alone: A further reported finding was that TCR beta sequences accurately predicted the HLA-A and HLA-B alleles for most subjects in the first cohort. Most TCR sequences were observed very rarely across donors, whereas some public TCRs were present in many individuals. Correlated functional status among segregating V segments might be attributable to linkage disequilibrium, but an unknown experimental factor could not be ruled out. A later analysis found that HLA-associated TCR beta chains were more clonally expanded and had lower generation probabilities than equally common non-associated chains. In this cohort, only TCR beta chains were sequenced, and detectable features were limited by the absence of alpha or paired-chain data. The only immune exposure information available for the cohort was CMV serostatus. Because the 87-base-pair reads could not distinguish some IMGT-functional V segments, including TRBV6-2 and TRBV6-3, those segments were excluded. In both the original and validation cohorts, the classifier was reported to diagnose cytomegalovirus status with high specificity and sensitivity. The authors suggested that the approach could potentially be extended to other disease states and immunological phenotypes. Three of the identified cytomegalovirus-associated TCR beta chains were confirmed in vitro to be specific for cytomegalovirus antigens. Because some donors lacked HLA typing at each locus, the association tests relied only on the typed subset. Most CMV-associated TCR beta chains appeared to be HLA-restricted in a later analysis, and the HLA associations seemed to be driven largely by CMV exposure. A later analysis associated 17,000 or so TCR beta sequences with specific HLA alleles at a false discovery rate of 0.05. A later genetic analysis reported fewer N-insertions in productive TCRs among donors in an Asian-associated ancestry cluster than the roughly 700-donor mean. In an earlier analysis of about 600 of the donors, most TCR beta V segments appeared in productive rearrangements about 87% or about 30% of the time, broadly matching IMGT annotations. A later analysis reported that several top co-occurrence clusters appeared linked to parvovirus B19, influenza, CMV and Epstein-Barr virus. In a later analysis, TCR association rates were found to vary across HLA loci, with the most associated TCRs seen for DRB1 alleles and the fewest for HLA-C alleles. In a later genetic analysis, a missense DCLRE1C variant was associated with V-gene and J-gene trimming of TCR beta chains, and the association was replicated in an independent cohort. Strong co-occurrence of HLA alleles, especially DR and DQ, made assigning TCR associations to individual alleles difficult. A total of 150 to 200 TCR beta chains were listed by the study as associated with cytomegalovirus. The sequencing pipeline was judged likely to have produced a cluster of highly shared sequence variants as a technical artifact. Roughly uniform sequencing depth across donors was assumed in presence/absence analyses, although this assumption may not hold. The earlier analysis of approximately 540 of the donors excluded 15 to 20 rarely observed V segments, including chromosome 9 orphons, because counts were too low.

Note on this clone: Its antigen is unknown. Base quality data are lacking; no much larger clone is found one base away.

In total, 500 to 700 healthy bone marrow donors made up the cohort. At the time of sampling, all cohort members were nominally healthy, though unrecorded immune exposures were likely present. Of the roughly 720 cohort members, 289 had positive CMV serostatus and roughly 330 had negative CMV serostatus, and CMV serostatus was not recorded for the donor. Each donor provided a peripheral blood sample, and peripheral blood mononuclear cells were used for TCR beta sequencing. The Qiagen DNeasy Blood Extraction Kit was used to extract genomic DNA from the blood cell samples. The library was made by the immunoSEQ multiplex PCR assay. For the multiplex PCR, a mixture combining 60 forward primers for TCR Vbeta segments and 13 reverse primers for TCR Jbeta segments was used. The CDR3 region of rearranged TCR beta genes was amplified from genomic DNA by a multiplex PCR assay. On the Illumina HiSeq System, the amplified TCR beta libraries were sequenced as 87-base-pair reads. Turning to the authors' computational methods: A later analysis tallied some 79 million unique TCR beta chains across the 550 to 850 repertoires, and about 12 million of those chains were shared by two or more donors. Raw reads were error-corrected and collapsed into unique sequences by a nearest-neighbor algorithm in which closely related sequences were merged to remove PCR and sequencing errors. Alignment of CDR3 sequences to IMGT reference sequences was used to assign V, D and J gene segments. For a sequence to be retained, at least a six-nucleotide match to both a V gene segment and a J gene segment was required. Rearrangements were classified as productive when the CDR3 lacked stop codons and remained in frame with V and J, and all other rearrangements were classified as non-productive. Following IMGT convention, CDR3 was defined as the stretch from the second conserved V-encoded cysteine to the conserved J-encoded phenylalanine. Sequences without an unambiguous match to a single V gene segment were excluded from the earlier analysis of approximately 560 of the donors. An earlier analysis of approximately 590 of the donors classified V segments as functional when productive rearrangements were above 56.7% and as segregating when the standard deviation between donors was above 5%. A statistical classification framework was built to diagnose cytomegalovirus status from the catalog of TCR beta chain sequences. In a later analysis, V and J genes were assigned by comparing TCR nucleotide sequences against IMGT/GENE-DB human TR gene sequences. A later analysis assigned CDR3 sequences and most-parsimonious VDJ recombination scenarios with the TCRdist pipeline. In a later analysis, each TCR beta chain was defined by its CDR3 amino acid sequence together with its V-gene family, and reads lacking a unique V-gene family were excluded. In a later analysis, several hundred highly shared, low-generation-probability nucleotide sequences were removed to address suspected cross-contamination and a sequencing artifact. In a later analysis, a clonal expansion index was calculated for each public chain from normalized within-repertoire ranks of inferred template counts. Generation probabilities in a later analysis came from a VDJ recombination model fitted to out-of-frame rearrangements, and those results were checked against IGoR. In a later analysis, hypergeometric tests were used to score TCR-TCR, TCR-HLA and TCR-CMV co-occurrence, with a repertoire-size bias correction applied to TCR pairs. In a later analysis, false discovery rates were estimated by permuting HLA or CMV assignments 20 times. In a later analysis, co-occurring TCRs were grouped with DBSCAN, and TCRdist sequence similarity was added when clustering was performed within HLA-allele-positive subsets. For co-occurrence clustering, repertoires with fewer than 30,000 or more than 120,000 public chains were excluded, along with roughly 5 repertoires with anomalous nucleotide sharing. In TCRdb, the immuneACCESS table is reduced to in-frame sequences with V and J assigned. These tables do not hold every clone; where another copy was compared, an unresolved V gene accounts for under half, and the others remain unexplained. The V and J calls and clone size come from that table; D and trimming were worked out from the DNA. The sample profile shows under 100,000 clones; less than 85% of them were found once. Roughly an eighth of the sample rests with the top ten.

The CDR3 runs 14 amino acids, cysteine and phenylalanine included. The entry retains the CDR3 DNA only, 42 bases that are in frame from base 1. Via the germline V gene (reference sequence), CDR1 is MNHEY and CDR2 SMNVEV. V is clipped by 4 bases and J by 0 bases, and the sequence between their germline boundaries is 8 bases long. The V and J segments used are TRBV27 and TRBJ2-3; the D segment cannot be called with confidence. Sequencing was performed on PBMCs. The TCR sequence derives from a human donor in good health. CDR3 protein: CASSSYYSTDTQYF. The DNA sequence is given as TGTGCCAGCAGTTCATACTATAGCACAGATACGCAGTATTTT.